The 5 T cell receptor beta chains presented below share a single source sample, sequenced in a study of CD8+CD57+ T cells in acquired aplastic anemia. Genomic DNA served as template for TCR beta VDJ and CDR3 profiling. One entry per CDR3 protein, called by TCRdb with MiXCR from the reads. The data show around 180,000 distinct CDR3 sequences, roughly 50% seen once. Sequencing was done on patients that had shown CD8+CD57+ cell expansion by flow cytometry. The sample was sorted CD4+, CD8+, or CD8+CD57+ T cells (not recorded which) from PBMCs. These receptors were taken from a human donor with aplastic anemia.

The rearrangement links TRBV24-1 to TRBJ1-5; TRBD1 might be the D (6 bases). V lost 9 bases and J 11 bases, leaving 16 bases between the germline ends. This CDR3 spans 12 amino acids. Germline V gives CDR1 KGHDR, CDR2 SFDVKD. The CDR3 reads CATAGTRETQHF. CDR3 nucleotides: TGTGCCACCGCCGGGACAAGAGAGACCCAGCATTTT.

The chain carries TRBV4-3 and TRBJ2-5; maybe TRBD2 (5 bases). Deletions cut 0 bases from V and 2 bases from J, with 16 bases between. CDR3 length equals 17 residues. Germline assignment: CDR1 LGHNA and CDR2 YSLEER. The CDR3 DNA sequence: TGCGCCAGCAGCCAAGATATTAGTGGGCGGACTCAAGAGACCCAGTACTTC. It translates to CASSQDISGRTQETQYF.

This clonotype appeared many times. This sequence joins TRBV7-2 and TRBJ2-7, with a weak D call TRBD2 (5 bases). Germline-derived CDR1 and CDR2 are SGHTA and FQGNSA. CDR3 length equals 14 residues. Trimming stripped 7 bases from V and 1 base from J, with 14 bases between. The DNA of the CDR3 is TGTGCCAGCAAAATAGCGATCAATTCCTACGAGCAGTACTTC. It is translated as CASKIAINSYEQYF.

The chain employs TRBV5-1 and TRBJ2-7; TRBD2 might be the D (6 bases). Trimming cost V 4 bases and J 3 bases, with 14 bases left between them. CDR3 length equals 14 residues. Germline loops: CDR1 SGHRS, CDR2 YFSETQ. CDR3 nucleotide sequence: TGCGCCAGCAGCCCCCCGAATAGCGGCTACGAGCAGTACTTC. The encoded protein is CASSPPNSGYEQYF.

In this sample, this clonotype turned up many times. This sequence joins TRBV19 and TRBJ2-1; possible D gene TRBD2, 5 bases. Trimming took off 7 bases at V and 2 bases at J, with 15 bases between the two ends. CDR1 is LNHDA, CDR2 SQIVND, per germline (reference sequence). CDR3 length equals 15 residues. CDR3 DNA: TGTGCCAGTACTCTGAGGGAGCTAGCCTACAATGAGCAGTTCTTC. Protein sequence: CASTLRELAYNEQFF.